This T cell receptor beta chain was captured in a study of breast tumors, draining lymph nodes, adjacent tissues. Findings of the study overall: Most tumor T cells seemingly derive from lymph node, then expand in tumor. Tumor repertoires ranked between lymph nodes and nontumor tissue in diversity, with V and J gene preferences. The lymph node origin of tumor T cells was framed as consistent with a hypothesis, not demonstrated.

The table lists this clonotype with a few counts. Its antigen is undetermined. Axillary draining lymph nodes of breast cancer patients supplied the node samples. One entry per CDR3 protein, called by TCRdb with MiXCR from the multiplex PCR reads. The sample consists of around 120,000 distinct CDR3 sequences, 15% to 20% of them appearing once. Germline V lookup: CDR1 MDHEN, CDR2 SYDVKM. The V gene end was trimmed by 5 bases and the J gene end by 3 bases; junction bases not matched to a gene: 13. This CDR3 spans 17 amino acids. The genes are TRBV28 and TRBJ1-3; 7 nucleotides align to TRBD1. The sequence was collected from a female donor with breast cancer. Some clones in this sample may be carry-over from other donors' samples. Sequencing was done on a sample of axillary lymph node tissue. CDR3: CASSRQGLSRSGNTIYF. The CDR3 DNA sequence: TGTGCCAGCAGTAGACAGGGTCTAAGTCGTAGTGGAAACACCATATATTTT.